The 12 T cell receptor beta chains presented below share a single source sample, sequenced in a study of TIL therapy for anti-PD-1-resistant metastatic lung cancer. The immunoSEQ assay was v3. This table comes from immunoSEQ multiplex PCR, and its TCRdb copy is limited to in-frame clones, with some not included. Here the sample spans tens of thousands of clones, less than 85% being singletons. The time point here: pre-treatment sample, taken before nivolumab and TIL therapy. This specimen consisted of blood, obtained at baseline. The receptors shown here come from a person between 30 and 80 years old with non-small cell lung cancer.

This rearrangement joins TRBV27 to TRBJ2-1; D unresolved. The CDR3 has 14 residues. CDR1 is MNHEY, CDR2 SMNVEV, per germline (reference sequence). Deletions cut 7 bases from V and 4 bases from J, with 14 bases between. This CDR3 is CASTIGPPYNEQFF. The CDR3 DNA reads TGTGCCAGCACCATCGGCCCTCCGTACAATGAGCAGTTCTTC.

The chain uses TRBV7-3 and TRBJ2-2; TRBD2 is a possible D gene (6 bases). Germline loops: CDR1 SGHTA, CDR2 FQGTGA. CDR3 size: 15 residues. The V end lost 2 bases, the J end lost 6 bases, and 13 bases lay between the germline ends. As DNA, the CDR3 is TGTGCCAGCAGCTTACGTCCCACTAGCCCCGGGGAGCTGTTTTTT. The encoded protein is CASSLRPTSPGELFF. Combining the CDR3 with reference TRBV7-3 and TRBJ2-2 gives the whole variable domain GAGVSQTPSNKVTEKGKYVELRCDPISGHTALYWYRQSLGQGPEFLIYFQGTGAADDSGLPNDRFFAVRPEGSVSTLKIQRTERGDSAVYLCASSLRPTSPGELFFGEGSRLTVL.

This chain connects TRBV20-1 to TRBJ2-3; tentative D call: TRBD2 (5 bases). Germline assignment: CDR1 DFQATT and CDR2 SNEGSKA (reference sequence). The CDR3 covers 11 residues. Trimming pared 5 bases from V and 6 bases from J, leaving 9 bases between. For the CDR3, the DNA is TGCAGTGCTCAGGACTGGGATACGCAGTATTTT. Protein product: CSAQDWDTQYF.

V gene TRBV7-2 combines with J gene TRBJ2-2, with D uncertain. Germline V gene data show CDR1 as SGHTA and CDR2 as FQGNSA. The CDR3 extends over 16 amino acids. The V end was cut by 2 bases, the J end by 5 bases, with 15 bases between. The CDR3 sequence: CASSLFSSYITGELFF. For the CDR3, the DNA is TGTGCCAGCAGCTTATTCTCCTCGTACATAACCGGGGAGCTGTTTTTT.

The V gene is TRBV19, the J gene TRBJ2-2, with 9 bases aligning to TRBD1. The V segment lost 3 bases and the J segment 6 bases; nucleotides outside the gene matches: 8. This CDR3 region has 16 residues. Germline V gene sequence: CDR1 LNHDA, CDR2 SQIVND (reference sequence). The CDR3 nucleotides are TGTGCCAGTAGTATCCCCACCGGGACAGGGTCCGGGGAGCTGTTTTTT. This encodes CASSIPTGTGSGELFF.

V usage is TRBV25-1 and J usage is TRBJ1-1; D gene uncertain. Between the trimmed V and J ends, which lost 5 bases and 7 bases, there was a span of 14 bases. CDR1 and CDR2 (germline): MGHDK, SYGVNS. The CDR3 is made up of 13 amino acids. The CDR3 reads CASSPINRNEAFF. CDR3 coding DNA: TGTGCCAGCAGTCCTATAAATAGAAATGAAGCTTTCTTT.

Written as DNA, the CDR3 is TGCGCCAGCAGCCTAGTAGGGACAGGAGACAGCTACACCTTC. Encoded protein: CASSLVGTGDSYTF. The V gene is TRBV4-3, the J gene TRBJ1-2, with 8 bases matching TRBD1. The CDR3 runs 14 residues. CDR1 and CDR2 (germline): LGHNA, YSLEER. After removal of 4 bases from V and 9 bases from J, the junction contained 10 bases not matched to a gene.

The chain couples TRBV7-3 to TRBJ1-2; D is uncertain. Per germline, CDR1 SGHTA and CDR2 FQGTGA. Between the trimmed V and J ends, which lost 2 bases and 7 bases, there was a span of 11 bases. This CDR3 contains 13 residues. The CDR3 loop is CASSLESRGGYTF. CDR3 DNA: TGTGCCAGCAGCTTAGAATCCCGTGGTGGCTACACCTTC.

This clone was counted only a few times. The CDR3 DNA sequence: TGTGCCAGCAGCTTAAAAGGTGCAGGGGGTAACACTGAAGCTTTCTTT. Translated, it gives CASSLKGAGGNTEAFF. The chain combines TRBV7-3 with TRBJ1-1; 7 nucleotides line up with TRBD1. Trimming took 1 base from V and 2 from J; bases not matched to a gene: 7. The germline CDR1 and CDR2 sequences are SGHTA and FQGTGA. The CDR3 is 16 amino acids.

The CDR3 here is CASSIVGAGGETQYF. The CDR3 nucleotides read TGTGCCAGTAGTATAGTTGGGGCGGGAGGAGAGACCCAGTACTTC. V usage is TRBV19 and J usage is TRBJ2-5; 8 bases are shared with TRBD2. The CDR3 loop spans 15 amino acids. Germline assignment: CDR1 LNHDA and CDR2 SQIVND (reference sequence). V was clipped by 1 base and J by 4 bases; unmatched bases: 5.

The V call is TRBV28, the J call TRBJ1-2, with D hard to call. Trimming took 5 bases from V and 4 from J, leaving 11 bases between them. Germline CDR1 MDHEN, CDR2 SYDVKM. The CDR3 covers 13 residues. CDR3 region: CASSVRTGYGYTF. The CDR3 DNA reads TGTGCCAGCAGTGTGAGGACCGGCTATGGCTACACCTTC.

The chain uses TRBV11-1 and TRBJ2-7; 8 bases fit TRBD1. J lost 3 bases, V lost 2 bases, and 3 bases had no gene match. This CDR3 region has 14 residues. CDR1 is SGHAT, CDR2 FQDESV, per germline (reference sequence). This CDR3 reads CASSLMDRDYEQYF. CDR3 sequence (DNA): TGTGCCAGCAGCTTAATGGACAGGGACTACGAGCAGTACTTC.